This T cell receptor (beta chain) was sequenced for a study of response to subunit inactivated influenza vaccine. General observations from the study: Each seasonal influenza vaccination, the authors suggested, recruits few new T cells.

As regards this clonotype: Antigen specificity is unknown.

Trimming removed 8 bases at V and 2 bases at J, with 16 bases between. In germline, CDR1 is MDHEN, CDR2 SYDVKM. The CDR3 spans 14 residues. MiXCR, applied by TCRdb to the RT-PCR reads, yields one record per CDR3 protein. This table holds fewer than 250,000 distinct CDR3 sequences, over 13% found once. Sequences were derived from CD8+ T cells sorted from PBMCs, sampled approximately 5 days after vaccination. The chain carries TRBV28 and TRBJ2-7, with D possibly matching TRBD2 (6 bases). This TCR was sampled from a man aged 45 to 65 who received an inactivated influenza vaccine. The CDR3 DNA sequence: TGTGCCAGCCGTGGCAGGGAGGTGCCCTACGAGCAGTACTTC. Protein: CASRGREVPYEQYF.